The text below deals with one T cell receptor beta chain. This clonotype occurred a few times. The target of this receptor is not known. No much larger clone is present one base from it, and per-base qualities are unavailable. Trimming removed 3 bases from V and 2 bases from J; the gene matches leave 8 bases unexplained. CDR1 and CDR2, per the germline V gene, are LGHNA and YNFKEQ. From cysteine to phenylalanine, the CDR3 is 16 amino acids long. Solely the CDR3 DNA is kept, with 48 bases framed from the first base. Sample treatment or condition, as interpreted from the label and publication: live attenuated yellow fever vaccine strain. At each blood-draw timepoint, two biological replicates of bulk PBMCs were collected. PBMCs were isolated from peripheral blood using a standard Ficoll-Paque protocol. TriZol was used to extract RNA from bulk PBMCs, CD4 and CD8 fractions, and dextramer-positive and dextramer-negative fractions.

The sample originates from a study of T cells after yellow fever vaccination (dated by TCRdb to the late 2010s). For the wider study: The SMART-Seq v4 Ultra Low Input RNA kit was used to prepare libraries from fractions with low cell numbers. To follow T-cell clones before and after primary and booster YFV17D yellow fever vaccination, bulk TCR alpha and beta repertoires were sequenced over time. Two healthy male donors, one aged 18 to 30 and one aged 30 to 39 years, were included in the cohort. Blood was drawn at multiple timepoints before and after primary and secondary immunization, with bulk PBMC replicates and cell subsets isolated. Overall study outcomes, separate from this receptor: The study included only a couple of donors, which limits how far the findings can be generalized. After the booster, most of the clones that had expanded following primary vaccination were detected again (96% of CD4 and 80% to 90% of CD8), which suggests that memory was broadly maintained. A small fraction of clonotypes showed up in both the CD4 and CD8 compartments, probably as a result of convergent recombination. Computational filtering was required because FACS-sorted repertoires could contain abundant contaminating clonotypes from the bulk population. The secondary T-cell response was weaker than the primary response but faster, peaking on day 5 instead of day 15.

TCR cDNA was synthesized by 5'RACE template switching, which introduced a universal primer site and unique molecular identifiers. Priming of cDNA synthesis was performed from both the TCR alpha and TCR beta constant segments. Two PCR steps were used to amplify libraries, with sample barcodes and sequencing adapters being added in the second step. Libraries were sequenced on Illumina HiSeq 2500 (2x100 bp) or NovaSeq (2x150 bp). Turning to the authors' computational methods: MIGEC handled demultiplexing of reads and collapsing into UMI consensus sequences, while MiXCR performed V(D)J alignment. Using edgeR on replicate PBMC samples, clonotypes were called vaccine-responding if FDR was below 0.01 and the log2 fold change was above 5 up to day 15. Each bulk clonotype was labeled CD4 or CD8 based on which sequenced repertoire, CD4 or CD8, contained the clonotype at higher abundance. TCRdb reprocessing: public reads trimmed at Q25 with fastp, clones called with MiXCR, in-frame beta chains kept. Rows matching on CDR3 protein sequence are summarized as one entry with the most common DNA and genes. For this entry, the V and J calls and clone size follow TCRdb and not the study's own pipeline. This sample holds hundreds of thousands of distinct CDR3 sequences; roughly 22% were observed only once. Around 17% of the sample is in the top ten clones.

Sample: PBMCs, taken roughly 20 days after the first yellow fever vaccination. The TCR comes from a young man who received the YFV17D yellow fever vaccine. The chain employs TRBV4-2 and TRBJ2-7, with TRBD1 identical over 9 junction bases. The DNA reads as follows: TGTGCCAGCAGCCACGCAGGGACAGGGTTAGCCTACGAGCAGTACTTC. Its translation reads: CASSHAGTGLAYEQYF.